These T cell receptor beta chains were read from a single sample in a study of shared clonotypes between healthy human individuals. The repertoire was sequenced with immunoSEQ multiplex PCR; TCRdb's copy has only in-frame clones and lacks some. The sample records millions of clones, over 85% being singletons. Sequenced material: naive CD4+ T cells from PBMCs. All receptors derive from a man aged 18 to 30 in good health. Some clones in this sample may be carry-over from other donors' samples. CDR3s include the opening cysteine and the closing phenylalanine or tryptophan. A D gene is named only where the DNA matches it firmly. Only some rows state a clone size, as once, few, many or a class for expanded clones.

>TRBJ2-5|-|-|TRBV5-1
TGCGCCAGCAGCCTCCAAACAGGGCCCCAAGAGACCCAGTACTTC
CASSLQTGPQETQYF
>TRBJ1-5|-|-|TRBV6-1
TGTGCCAGCAGTGAACTCAGGAATAGCAATCAGCCCCAGCATTTT
CASSELRNSNQPQHF
>TRBJ1-1|-|-|TRBV28
TGTGCCAGCAGTTTTACGACCAGGGGAAGTAACACTGAAGCTTTCTTT
CASSFTTRGSNTEAFF
>TRBJ1-2|TRBD1|-|TRBV6-1
TGTGCCAGCAGAGAAGCCTTTCGACAGGGCACTAACTATGGCTACACCTTC
CASREAFRQGTNYGYTF
>TRBJ2-4|-|-|TRBV5-5
TGTGCCAGCAGCTTGGTAGGCCAAATAGCCAAAAACATTCAGTACTTC
CASSLVGQIAKNIQYF
>TRBJ2-2|TRBD2|-|TRBV27
TGTGCCAGCAGTTCCCCGGGACTAGCGGGAGATGTGCTGTTTTTT
CASSSPGLAGDVLFF
>TRBJ2-1|-|-|TRBV5-1
TGCGCCAGCGGCGGAATAGCCAACAATGAGCAGTTCTTC
CASGGIANNEQFF
>TRBJ2-3|TRBD1|-|TRBV4-1
TGCGCCAGCAGCCCCCCGGGACAGGCCCTCACAGATACGCAGTATTTT
CASSPPGQALTDTQYF
>TRBJ2-7|-|-|TRBV6-1
TGTGCCAGCAGTGCCCAAGGAAAGGGAGACGAGCAGTACTTC
CASSAQGKGDEQYF
>TRBJ2-1|TRBD1|-|TRBV4-2
TGTGCCAGCAGCCAAGATACCGAGACAGGGGGCTGGAATGAGCAGTTCTTC
CASSQDTETGGWNEQFF
>TRBJ2-2|-|-|TRBV11-2
TGTGCCAGCAGCTTAGAATACGACACCGGGGAGCTGTTTTTT
CASSLEYDTGELFF
>TRBJ2-3|-|-|TRBV29-1
TGCAGCGTTGAGTCCGTCGGGGGTACGCAGTATTTT
CSVESVGGTQYF
>TRBJ1-5|-|-|TRBV5-4
TGTGCCAGCAGCCCAGAGGGGGTGAATCAGCCCCAGCATTTT
CASSPEGVNQPQHF
>TRBJ1-1|-|few|TRBV19
TGTGCCAGTAAGTTGAACACTGAAGCTTTCTTT
CASKLNTEAFF
>TRBJ2-1|-|-|TRBV18
TGTGCCAGCTCACTATCGGACTCGTCCTACAATGAGCAGTTCTTC
CASSLSDSSYNEQFF
>TRBJ2-3|-|-|TRBV6-5
TGTGCCAGTGGGTGGGGGGCAACAGATACGCAGTATTTT
CASGWGATDTQYF
>TRBJ1-1|-|-|TRBV15
TGTGCCACCAGCAAAAGGCGAGGGGTGAACACTGAAGCTTTCTTT
CATSKRRGVNTEAFF
>TRBJ1-1|-|-|TRBV5-1
TGCGCCAGCAGCTTCGGAGCAGCGAACACTAAAGCTTTCTTT
CASSFGAANTKAFF
>TRBJ2-7|-|-|TRBV10-3
TGTGCCACCCAACAGGAGGCAAAAGAGCAGTACTTC
CATQQEAKEQYF
>TRBJ1-2|-|once|TRBV19
TGTGCCAGTAGTACCGGGGGAGTCTATGGCTACACCTTC
CASSTGGVYGYTF
>TRBJ2-1|TRBD2|-|TRBV4-1
TGCGCCAGCGGCCGAGGGACTAGCGGCTCCAATGAGCAGTTCTTC
CASGRGTSGSNEQFF
>TRBJ2-2|TRBD2|-|TRBV6-5
TGTGCCAGCAGGACTAGCGGGAGGGCCGGCGGGGAGCTGTTTTTT
CASRTSGRAGGELFF
>TRBJ1-2|-|-|TRBV6-5
TGTGCCAGCATGGTTTCTGCAGGCAGGGTCTCTGGCTACACCTTC
CASMVSAGRVSGYTF
>TRBJ1-1|-|-|TRBV18
TGTGCCAGCTCCCTCGGACAGCGACCGAACACTGAAGCTTTCTTT
CASSLGQRPNTEAFF
>TRBJ2-1|-|-|TRBV11-2
TGTGCCAGCAGCTCGGACACCTACAATGAGCAGTTCTTC
CASSSDTYNEQFF
>TRBJ2-7|-|-|TRBV4-2
TGTGCCAGCAGCCAAGATCCGGGACGCCTAGACTTC
CASSQDPGRLDF
>TRBJ2-5|-|-|TRBV15
TGTGCCACCAGCAGAGGAGGTAGACAAGAGACCCAGTACTTC
CATSRGGRQETQYF
>TRBJ2-7|TRBD1|-|TRBV5-4
TGTGCCAGCAGCCCCGGGGGGACAGGGCTGGGCTACGAGCAGTACTTC
CASSPGGTGLGYEQYF
>TRBJ1-1|-|-|TRBV20-1
TGCAGTGCTCCCAGGACTGAAGCTTTCTTT
CSAPRTEAFF
>TRBJ2-3|TRBD2|-|TRBV5-1
TGCGCCAGCAGCTCCCCGGCGGGAGGGCCGGTAGATACGCAGTATTTT
CASSSPAGGPVDTQYF
>TRBJ2-7|-|-|TRBV18
TGTGCCAGCTCACCATCGGGGGTCTACGAGCAGTACTTC
CASSPSGVYEQYF
>TRBJ2-1|-|few|TRBV20-1
TGCAGTGCTAGCATTTACAATGAGCAGTTCTTC
CSASIYNEQFF
>TRBJ2-5|-|-|TRBV2
TGTGCCATAGGACAGATACAAGAGACCCAGTACTTC
CAIGQIQETQYF
>TRBJ2-5|TRBD1|-|TRBV14
TGTGCCAGCAGGGGGGACAGGGGGCTAGTAGAGACCCAGTACTTC
CASRGDRGLVETQYF